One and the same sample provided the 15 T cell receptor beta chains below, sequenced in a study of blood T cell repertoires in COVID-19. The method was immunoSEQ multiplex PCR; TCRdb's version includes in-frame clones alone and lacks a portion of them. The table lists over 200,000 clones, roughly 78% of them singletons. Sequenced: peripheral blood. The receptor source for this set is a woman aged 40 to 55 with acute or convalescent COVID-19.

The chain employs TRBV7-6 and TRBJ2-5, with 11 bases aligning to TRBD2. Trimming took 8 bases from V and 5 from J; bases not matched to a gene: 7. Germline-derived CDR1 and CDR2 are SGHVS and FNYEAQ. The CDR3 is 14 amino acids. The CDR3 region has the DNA TGTGCCAGCTGCTCTAGCGGGGGGCCCGAGACCCAGTACTTC. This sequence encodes CASCSSGGPETQYF.

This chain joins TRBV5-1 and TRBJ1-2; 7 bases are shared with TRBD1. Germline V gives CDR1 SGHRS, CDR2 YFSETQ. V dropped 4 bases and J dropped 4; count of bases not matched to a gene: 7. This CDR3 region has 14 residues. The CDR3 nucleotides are TGCGCCAGCAGCCCCCGGGACAGTTTCTATGGCTACACCTTC. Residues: CASSPRDSFYGYTF.

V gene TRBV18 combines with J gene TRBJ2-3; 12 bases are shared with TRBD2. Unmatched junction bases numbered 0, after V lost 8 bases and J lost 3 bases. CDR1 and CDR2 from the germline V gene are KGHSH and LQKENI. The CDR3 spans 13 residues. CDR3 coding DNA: TGTGCCAGCGGGACTAGCGGGACAGATACGCAGTATTTT. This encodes CASGTSGTDTQYF.

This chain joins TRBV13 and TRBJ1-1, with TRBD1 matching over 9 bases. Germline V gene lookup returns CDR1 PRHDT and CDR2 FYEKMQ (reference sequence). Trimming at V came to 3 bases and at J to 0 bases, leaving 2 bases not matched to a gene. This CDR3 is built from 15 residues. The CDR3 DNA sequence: TGTGCCAGCAGCTTGGGGACAGGGCTGAACACTGAAGCTTTCTTT. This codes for CASSLGTGLNTEAFF.

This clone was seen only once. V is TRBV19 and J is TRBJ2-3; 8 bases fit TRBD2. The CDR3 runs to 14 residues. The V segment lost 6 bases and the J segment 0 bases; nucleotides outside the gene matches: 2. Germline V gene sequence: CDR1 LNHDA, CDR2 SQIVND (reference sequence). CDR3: CASSPSGSTDTQYF. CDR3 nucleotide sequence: TGTGCCAGTAGCCCTAGCGGGAGCACAGATACGCAGTATTTT.

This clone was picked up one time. CDR3 residues: CASSPEGPGYTF. CDR3 in DNA: TGTGCCAGCTCACCAGAGGGCCCCGGCTACACCTTC. The rearrangement joins TRBV18 to TRBJ1-2; D remains ambiguous. With 2 bases removed from V and 8 bases from J, the gap between germline ends came to 9 bases. The CDR3 is made up of 12 amino acids. Germline CDR1 reads KGHSH; CDR2 reads LQKENI.

The CDR3 reads CASSVVWLGPNTGELFF. Written as DNA, the CDR3 is TGTGCCAGCAGCGTAGTCTGGTTGGGGCCGAACACCGGGGAGCTGTTTTTT. The genes are TRBV9 and TRBJ2-2, with D possibly matching TRBD1 (5 bases). Germline-derived CDR1 and CDR2 are SGDLS and YYNGEE. The CDR3 spans 17 residues. Trimming stripped 0 bases from V and 0 bases from J, with 12 bases between.

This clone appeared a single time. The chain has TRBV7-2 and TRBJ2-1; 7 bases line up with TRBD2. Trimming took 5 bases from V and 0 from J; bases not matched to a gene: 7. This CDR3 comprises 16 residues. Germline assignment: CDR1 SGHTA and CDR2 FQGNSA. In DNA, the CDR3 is TGTGCCAGCAGCAAAAGCGGGAATCCCTCCTACAATGAGCAGTTCTTC. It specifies CASSKSGNPSYNEQFF. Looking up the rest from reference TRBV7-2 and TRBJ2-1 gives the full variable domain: GAGVSQSPSNKVTEKGKDVELRCDPISGHTALYWYRQSLGQGLEFLIYFQGNSAPDKSGLPSDRFSAERTGGSVSTLTIQRTQQEDSAVYLCASSKSGNPSYNEQFFGPGTRLTVL.

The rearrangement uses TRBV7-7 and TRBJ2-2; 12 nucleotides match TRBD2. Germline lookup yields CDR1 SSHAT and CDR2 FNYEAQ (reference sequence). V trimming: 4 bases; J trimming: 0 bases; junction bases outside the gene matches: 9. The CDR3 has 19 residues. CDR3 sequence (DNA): TGTGCCAGCAGCTCATACCCGACTAGCGGGGGACCGAACACCGGGGAGCTGTTTTTT. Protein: CASSSYPTSGGPNTGELFF.

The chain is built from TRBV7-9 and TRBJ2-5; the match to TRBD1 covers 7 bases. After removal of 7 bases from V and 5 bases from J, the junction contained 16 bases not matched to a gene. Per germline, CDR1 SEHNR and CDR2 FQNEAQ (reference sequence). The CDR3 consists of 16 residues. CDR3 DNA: TGTGCCAGCACCCCTGGACAGGCTGGAATGGGGGAGACCCAGTACTTC. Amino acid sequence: CASTPGQAGMGETQYF.

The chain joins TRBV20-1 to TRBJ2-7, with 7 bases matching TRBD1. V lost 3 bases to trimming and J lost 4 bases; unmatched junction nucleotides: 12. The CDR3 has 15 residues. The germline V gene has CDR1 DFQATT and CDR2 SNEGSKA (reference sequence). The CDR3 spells CSASPTTGPLYEQYF. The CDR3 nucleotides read TGCAGTGCTAGTCCCACGACAGGGCCATTGTACGAGCAGTACTTC.

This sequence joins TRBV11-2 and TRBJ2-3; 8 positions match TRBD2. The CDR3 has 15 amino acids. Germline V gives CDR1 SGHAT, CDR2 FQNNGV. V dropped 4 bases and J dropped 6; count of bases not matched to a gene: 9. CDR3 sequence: CASSSSGSLRDTQYF. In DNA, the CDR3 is TGTGCCAGCAGCTCTAGCGGGTCCCTGCGGGATACGCAGTATTTT.

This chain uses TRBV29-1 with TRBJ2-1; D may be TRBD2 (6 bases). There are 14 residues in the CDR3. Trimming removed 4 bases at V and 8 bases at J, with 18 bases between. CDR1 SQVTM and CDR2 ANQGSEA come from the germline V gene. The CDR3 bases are TGCAGCGTTGGCCTGCCTCCGTGGGGGGATGAGCAGTTCTTC. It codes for CSVGLPPWGDEQFF.

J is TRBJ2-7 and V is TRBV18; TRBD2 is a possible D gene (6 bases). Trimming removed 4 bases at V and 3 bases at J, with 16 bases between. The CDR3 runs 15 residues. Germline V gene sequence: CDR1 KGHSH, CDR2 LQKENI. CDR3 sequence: CASSREAGPLYEQYF. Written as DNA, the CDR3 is TGTGCCAGCTCACGGGAGGCAGGGCCCCTCTACGAGCAGTACTTC.

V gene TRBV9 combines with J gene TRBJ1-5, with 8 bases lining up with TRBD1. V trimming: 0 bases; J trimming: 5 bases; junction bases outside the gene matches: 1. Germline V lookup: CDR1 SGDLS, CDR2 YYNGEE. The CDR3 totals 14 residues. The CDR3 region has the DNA TGTGCCAGCAGCGTAGCGACAGGGGATCAGCCCCAGCATTTT. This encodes CASSVATGDQPQHF. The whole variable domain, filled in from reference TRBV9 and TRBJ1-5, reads DSGVTQTPKHLITATGQRVTLRCSPRSGDLSVYWYQQSLDQGLQFLIQYYNGEERAKGNILERFSAQQFPDLHSELNLSSLELGDSALYFCASSVATGDQPQHFGDGTRLSIL.